The 7 T cell receptor beta chains below were found in one sample sequenced in a study of OX40 agonist ivuxolimab in advanced cancers. The assay was immunoSEQ multiplex PCR, and TCRdb's table has in-frame clones only and misses some. This sample has about 79,000 clones, with approximately 90% found just once. This sample comprised CD4+ or CD8+ T cells sorted from blood, obtained in a trial of the OX40 agonist ivuxolimab. All receptors derive from an adult with an advanced solid tumor such as melanoma, head and neck, liver or kidney cancer.

This clone was seen only a few times. This sequence joins TRBV6-1 and TRBJ1-1; D is unresolved. The CDR3 runs 11 residues. Germline assignment: CDR1 MNHNS and CDR2 SASEGT. The DNA for the CDR3 is TGTGGTGTCGGGTCCAACACTGAAGCTTTCTTT. Translating it yields CGVGSNTEAFF.

This clone was counted a few times. J is TRBJ1-5 and V is TRBV5-1; D gene uncertain. Trimming pared 0 bases from V and 6 bases from J, leaving 7 bases between. The germline V gene has CDR1 SGHRS and CDR2 YFSETQ. This CDR3 has 13 amino acids. The CDR3 sequence is CASSLAEGQPQHF. CDR3 nucleotides: TGCGCCAGCAGCTTGGCCGAGGGTCAGCCCCAGCATTTT. Full variable domain (missing parts from reference TRBV5-1 and TRBJ1-5): KAGVTQTPRYLIKTRGQQVTLSCSPISGHRSVSWYQQTPGQGLQFLFEYFSETQRNKGNFPGRFSGRQFSNSRSEMNVSTLELGDSALYLCASSLAEGQPQHFGDGTRLSIL.

The rearrangement joins TRBV5-1 to TRBJ2-7; D remains ambiguous. Germline V lookup: CDR1 SGHRS, CDR2 YFSETQ. With 2 bases removed from V and 3 bases from J, the gap between germline ends came to 12 bases. The CDR3 has 14 amino acids. CDR3 in amino acids: CASSFGGFGYEQYF. The CDR3 DNA reads as TGCGCCAGCAGCTTTGGTGGATTCGGCTACGAGCAGTACTTC.

V and J are TRBV6-5 and TRBJ1-2, with 10 bases matching TRBD1. The germline gives CDR1 MNHEY, CDR2 SVGAGI. The CDR3 is 15 amino acids. V lost 4 bases, J lost 5 bases, and 7 bases stayed unmatched. The CDR3 DNA sequence: TGTGCCAGCAGTTCCTTAGGACAGGGGGGATATGGCTACACCTTC. It yields the protein CASSSLGQGGYGYTF.

The count of this clone is one. The chain uses TRBV6-5 and TRBJ1-5; the match to TRBD1 covers 8 bases. With V trimmed by 6 bases and J by 2 bases, 3 bases remained unmatched. Germline V gene lookup returns CDR1 MNHEY and CDR2 SVGAGI. The CDR3 covers 14 residues. The CDR3 is CASRRTGRNQPQHF. The CDR3 DNA sequence: TGTGCCAGCAGGAGGACAGGGCGCAATCAGCCCCAGCATTTT.

V usage is TRBV7-2 and J usage is TRBJ2-1, with D possibly matching TRBD2 (6 bases). The V end lost 1 base, the J end lost 6 bases, and 13 bases lay between the germline ends. This CDR3 is 15 amino acids long. Looked up from germline, CDR1 is SGHTA and CDR2 is FQGNSA. The CDR3 is CASSLVGGALNEQFF. The CDR3 bases are TGTGCCAGCAGCTTAGTTGGCGGGGCCCTCAATGAGCAGTTCTTC.

The chain couples TRBV4-1 to TRBJ1-4, with D possibly being TRBD1 (6 bases). CDR1 and CDR2 (germline): MGHRA, YSYEKL. The CDR3 runs to 16 residues. Between the trimmed V and J ends, which lost 1 base and 7 bases, there was a span of 16 bases. The CDR3 here is CASSQANTGMGEKLFF. In DNA form, the CDR3 reads TGCGCCAGCAGCCAAGCCAATACAGGGATGGGTGAAAAACTGTTTTTT.